This passage covers 14 T cell receptor beta chains from one sample sequenced in a study of response to subunit inactivated influenza vaccine. TCRdb analysed the RT-PCR reads with MiXCR anew, one entry per CDR3 protein. The profile shows about 530,000 distinct CDR3 sequences, 10% to 15% of them singletons. The specimen comprised PBMCs from blood, sampled roughly 45 days after vaccination. Every receptor here comes from a man aged 50-59 years who received an inactivated influenza vaccine.

This clonotype has ten or more counts. The chain is built from TRBV10-3 and TRBJ2-3; D unclear. The germline V and J ends were trimmed by 4 bases and 3 bases, with 11 bases remaining between them. Germline V gene sequence: CDR1 ENHRY, CDR2 SYGVKD. CDR3 size: 14 residues. CDR3 amino acids: CAISVSEQTDTQYF. CDR3 coding DNA: TGTGCCATCAGTGTGTCGGAGCAGACAGATACGCAGTATTTT.

This clonotype has a handful of counts. The chain couples TRBV19 to TRBJ2-1; 9 bases fit TRBD2. This CDR3 contains 18 residues. The germline V gene has CDR1 LNHDA and CDR2 SQIVND (reference sequence). Trimming took 1 base from V and 6 from J; bases not matched to a gene: 13. CDR3 residues: CASSIGLRRGGSTNEQFF. The DNA for the CDR3 is TGTGCCAGTAGTATAGGCCTACGGCGGGGGGGCTCTACCAATGAGCAGTTCTTC.

In its sample, this clonotype was seen a few times. This chain links TRBV3-1 with TRBJ2-7, with TRBD2 identical over 7 bases. V shed 3 bases and J 3 bases; nucleotides not matched to a gene: 11. This CDR3 contains 16 residues. Per germline, CDR1 LGHDT and CDR2 YNNKEL (reference sequence). CDR3: CASSHNRDRGDYEQYF. For the CDR3, the DNA is TGTGCCAGCAGCCATAACCGGGACCGGGGGGACTACGAGCAGTACTTC.

V usage is TRBV7-9 and J usage is TRBJ1-3; D gene uncertain. Germline V gives CDR1 SEHNR, CDR2 FQNEAQ (reference sequence). Trimming cost V 5 bases and J 0 bases, with 14 bases left between them. This CDR3 has 16 residues. DNA of the CDR3: TGTGCCAGCAGCCCCGCGGGCGGAAGCTCTGGAAACACCATATATTTT. Its translation: CASSPAGGSSGNTIYF. Using reference TRBV7-9 and TRBJ1-3 for the parts outside the CDR3, the full variable domain is DTGVSQNPRHKITKRGQNVTFRCDPISEHNRLYWYRQTLGQGPEFLTYFQNEAQLEKSRLLSDRFSAERPKGSFSTLEIQRTEQGDSAMYLCASSPAGGSSGNTIYFGEGSWLTVV.

The chain employs TRBV5-1 and TRBJ2-5; D not certain. Germline V gene lookup returns CDR1 SGHRS and CDR2 YFSETQ. The CDR3 runs 14 residues. V was shortened by 1 base and J by 4 bases, with 11 bases between the two germline ends. Written as DNA, the CDR3 is TGCGCCAGCAGCTTGAGAGGCCCGGGAGAGACCCAGTACTTC. Residues: CASSLRGPGETQYF.

This sequence joins TRBV29-1 and TRBJ1-5; possible D gene TRBD1, 5 bases. The germline V gene encodes CDR1 SQVTM and CDR2 ANQGSEA. The CDR3 spans 13 residues. Deletions cut 1 base from V and 3 bases from J, with 7 bases between. CDR3: CSVEAGPNQPQHF. CDR3 DNA sequence: TGCAGCGTTGAAGCGGGGCCCAATCAGCCCCAGCATTTT. Supplemented by reference TRBV29-1 and TRBJ1-5, the full variable domain reads SAVISQKPSRDICQRGTSLTIQCQVDSQVTMMFWYRQQPGQSLTLIATANQGSEATYESGFVIDKFPISRPNLTFSTLTVSNMSPEDSSIYLCSVEAGPNQPQHFGDGTRLSIL.

This clonotype was detected ten times or more. The chain links TRBV5-1 to TRBJ1-1, with TRBD1 identical over 9 bases. Per germline, CDR1 SGHRS and CDR2 YFSETQ. J was trimmed by 2 bases and V by 4 bases; bases with no gene match: 3. The CDR3 runs 14 residues. The CDR3 nucleotides are TGCGCCAGCAGCCGGGGACAGGGAAACACTGAAGCTTTCTTT. Translation: CASSRGQGNTEAFF.

This clonotype has more than one count but fewer than ten. CDR3 residues: CASSFRPANTGELFF. For the CDR3, the DNA is TGTGCCAGCAGCTTTAGGCCCGCGAACACCGGGGAGCTGTTTTTT. The V call is TRBV5-6, the J call TRBJ2-2; D unclear. The CDR3 has 15 residues. The V gene's germline CDR1 is SGHDT and CDR2 YYEEEE. The V and J ends lost 2 bases and 0 bases respectively, with 8 bases between them.

This chain links TRBV4-1 with TRBJ2-3; 8 positions match TRBD2. Losses at the gene ends were 4 bases for V and 3 bases for J; bases not matched to a gene: 12. The CDR3 has 17 residues. Germline V gene sequence: CDR1 MGHRA, CDR2 YSYEKL. In DNA form, the CDR3 reads TGCGCCAGCAGCCGAGGGGGACTAGGAGTTGGAACAGATACGCAGTATTTT. Its translation is CASSRGGLGVGTDTQYF.

The table lists this clonotype with many counts. This chain links TRBV5-1 with TRBJ2-5; a possible D gene is TRBD2 (5 bases). Trimming stripped 0 bases from V and 7 bases from J, with 13 bases between. From germline, CDR1 is SGHRS and CDR2 YFSETQ. The CDR3 spans 14 residues. The CDR3 DNA sequence: TGCGCCAGCAGCTTGGGCACAGACGGAGGGACCCAGTACTTC. It yields the protein CASSLGTDGGTQYF.

This chain joins TRBV7-8 and TRBJ2-7, with 11 bases lining up with TRBD1. J was trimmed by 5 bases and V by 7 bases; bases with no gene match: 7. Germline-derived CDR1 and CDR2 are SGHVS and FQNEAQ. The CDR3 has 14 amino acids. The CDR3 DNA follows: TGTGCCAGCACCGACCGGACAGGGGGCCACGAGCAGTACTTC. This sequence encodes CASTDRTGGHEQYF.

The chain joins TRBV7-9 to TRBJ1-1; weak D call: TRBD1 (6 bases). CDR1 is SEHNR, CDR2 FQNEAQ, per germline (reference sequence). Trimming took 5 bases from V and 1 from J, leaving 11 bases between them. The CDR3 contains 14 residues. The CDR3 coding sequence is TGTGCCAGCAGCCCACAGACAGGGAACACTGAAGCTTTCTTT. This codes for CASSPQTGNTEAFF.

This clonotype was detected only a few times. The chain joins TRBV5-6 to TRBJ2-5; D unclear. Trimming took 5 bases from V and 4 from J, leaving 9 bases between them. Per the germline V gene, CDR1 is SGHDT and CDR2 is YYEEEE. The CDR3 spans 12 residues. The CDR3 nucleotides read TGTGCCAGCAGTATTGGTGTAGAGACCCAGTACTTC. This sequence encodes CASSIGVETQYF.

This clonotype was observed many times. The V call is TRBV24-1, the J call TRBJ2-3; 8 bases match TRBD1. Germline CDR1 and CDR2: KGHDR and SFDVKD. J gave up 6 bases and V 9 bases, and 10 bases lay outside the gene matches. This CDR3 comprises 14 residues. CDR3 loop: CATGRTGLADTQYF. CDR3 coding DNA: TGTGCCACCGGGAGGACAGGGTTGGCCGATACGCAGTATTTT.